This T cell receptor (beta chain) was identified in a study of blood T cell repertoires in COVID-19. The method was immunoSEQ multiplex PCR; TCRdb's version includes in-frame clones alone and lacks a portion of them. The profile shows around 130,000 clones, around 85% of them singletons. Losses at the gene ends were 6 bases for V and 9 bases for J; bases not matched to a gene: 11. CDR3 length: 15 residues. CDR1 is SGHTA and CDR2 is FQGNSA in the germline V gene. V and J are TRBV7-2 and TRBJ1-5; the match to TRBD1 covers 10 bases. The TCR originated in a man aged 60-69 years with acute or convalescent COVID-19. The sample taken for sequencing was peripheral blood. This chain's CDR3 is CASSSGTGATWPQHF. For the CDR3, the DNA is TGTGCCAGCAGTTCCGGGACAGGGGCGACGTGGCCCCAGCATTTT.